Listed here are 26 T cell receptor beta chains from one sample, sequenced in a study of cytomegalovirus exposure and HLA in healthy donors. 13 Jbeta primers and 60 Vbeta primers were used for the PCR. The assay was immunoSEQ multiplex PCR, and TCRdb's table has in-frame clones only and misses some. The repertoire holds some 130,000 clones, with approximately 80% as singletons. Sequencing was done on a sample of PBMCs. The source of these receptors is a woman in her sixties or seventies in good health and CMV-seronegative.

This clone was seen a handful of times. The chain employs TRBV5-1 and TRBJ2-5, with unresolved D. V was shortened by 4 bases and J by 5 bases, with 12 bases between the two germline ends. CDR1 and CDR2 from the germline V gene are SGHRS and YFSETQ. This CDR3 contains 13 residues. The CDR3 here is CASSLSSPETQYF. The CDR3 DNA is TGCGCCAGCAGCCTATCCTCTCCGGAGACCCAGTACTTC.

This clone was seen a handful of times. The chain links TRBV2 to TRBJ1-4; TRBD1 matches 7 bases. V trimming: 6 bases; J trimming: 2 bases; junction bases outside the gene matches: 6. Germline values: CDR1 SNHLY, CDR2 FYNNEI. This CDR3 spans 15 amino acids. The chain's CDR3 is CASRQQGNTNEKLFF. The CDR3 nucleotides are TGTGCCAGCAGACAACAGGGGAACACTAATGAAAAACTGTTTTTT.

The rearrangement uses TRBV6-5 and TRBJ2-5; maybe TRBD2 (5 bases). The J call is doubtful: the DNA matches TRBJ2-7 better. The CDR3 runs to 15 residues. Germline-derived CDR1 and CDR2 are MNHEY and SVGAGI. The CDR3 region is CASSYSRVFSYEQYF. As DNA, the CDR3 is TGTGCCAGCAGTTACTCGAGGGTTTTCTCCTACGAGCAGTACTTC.

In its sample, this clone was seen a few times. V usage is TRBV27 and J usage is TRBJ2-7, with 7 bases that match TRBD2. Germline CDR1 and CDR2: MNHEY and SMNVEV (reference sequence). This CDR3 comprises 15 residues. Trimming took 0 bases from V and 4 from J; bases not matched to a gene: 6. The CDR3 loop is CASSLSIASGYEQYF. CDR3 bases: TGTGCCAGCAGTTTATCAATAGCTAGCGGTTACGAGCAGTACTTC.

The chain's CDR3 is CASSRRGGSNQPQHF. The CDR3 region has the DNA TGTGCCAGCAGCCGCAGGGGAGGGAGCAATCAGCCCCAGCATTTT. The chain links TRBV6-5 to TRBJ1-5; tentative D call: TRBD1 (6 bases). The CDR3 is 15 residues long. V was shortened by 6 bases and J by 1 base, with 13 bases between the two germline ends. In germline, CDR1 is MNHEY, CDR2 SVGAGI.

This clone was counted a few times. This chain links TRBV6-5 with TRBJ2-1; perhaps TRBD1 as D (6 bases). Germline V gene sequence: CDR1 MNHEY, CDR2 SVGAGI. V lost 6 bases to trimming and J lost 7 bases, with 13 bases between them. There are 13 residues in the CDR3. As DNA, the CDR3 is TGTGCCAGCAGCCAACAGGGTTTGAATGAGCAGTTCTTC. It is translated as CASSQQGLNEQFF.

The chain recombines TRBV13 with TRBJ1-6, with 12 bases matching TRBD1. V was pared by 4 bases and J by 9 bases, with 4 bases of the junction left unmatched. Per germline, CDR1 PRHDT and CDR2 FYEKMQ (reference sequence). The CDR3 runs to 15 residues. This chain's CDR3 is CASSSGTGGSSPLHF. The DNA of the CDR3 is TGTGCCAGCAGCTCCGGGACAGGGGGCAGTTCACCCCTCCACTTT. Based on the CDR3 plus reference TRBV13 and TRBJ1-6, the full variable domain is AAGVIQSPRHLIKEKRETATLKCYPIPRHDTVYWYQQGPGQDPQFLISFYEKMQSDKGSIPDRFSAQQFSDYHSELNMSSLELGDSALYFCASSSGTGGSSPLHFGNGTRLTVT.

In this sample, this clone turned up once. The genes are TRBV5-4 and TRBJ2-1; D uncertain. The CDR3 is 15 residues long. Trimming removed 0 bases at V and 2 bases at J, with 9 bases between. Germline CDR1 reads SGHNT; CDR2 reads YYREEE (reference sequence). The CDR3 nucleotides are TGTGCCAGCAGCTTGGCCGCGATCGCCTACAATGAGCAGTTCTTC. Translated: CASSLAAIAYNEQFF.

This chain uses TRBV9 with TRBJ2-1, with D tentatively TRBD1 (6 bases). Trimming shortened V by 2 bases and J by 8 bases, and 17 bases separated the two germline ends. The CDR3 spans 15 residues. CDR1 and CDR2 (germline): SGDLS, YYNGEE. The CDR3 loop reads CASSVRAGDLDEQFF. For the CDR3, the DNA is TGTGCCAGCAGCGTCAGGGCAGGGGATCTCGATGAGCAGTTCTTC.

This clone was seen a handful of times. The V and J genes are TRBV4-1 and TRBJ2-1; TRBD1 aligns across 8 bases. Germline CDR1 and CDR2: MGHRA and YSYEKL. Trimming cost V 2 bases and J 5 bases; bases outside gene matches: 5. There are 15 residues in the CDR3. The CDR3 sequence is CASSQPRTGNNEQFF. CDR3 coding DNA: TGCGCCAGCAGCCAACCCCGGACAGGGAACAATGAGCAGTTCTTC.

The CDR3 reads CASTWTGGNYGYTF. In DNA form, the CDR3 reads TGTGCCAGCACTTGGACAGGGGGGAACTATGGCTACACCTTC. J is TRBJ1-2 and V is TRBV28; 10 nucleotides agree with TRBD1. Germline V gene lookup returns CDR1 MDHEN and CDR2 SYDVKM. The trim removed 7 bases at V and 2 bases at J, leaving 4 bases unmatched. The CDR3 totals 14 residues.

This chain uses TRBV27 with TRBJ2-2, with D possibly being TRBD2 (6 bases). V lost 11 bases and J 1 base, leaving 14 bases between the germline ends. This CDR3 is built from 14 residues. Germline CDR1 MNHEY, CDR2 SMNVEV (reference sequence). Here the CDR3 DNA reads TGTGCCGCCCGGGGGACGGGGAACACCGGGGAGCTGTTTTTT. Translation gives CAARGTGNTGELFF.

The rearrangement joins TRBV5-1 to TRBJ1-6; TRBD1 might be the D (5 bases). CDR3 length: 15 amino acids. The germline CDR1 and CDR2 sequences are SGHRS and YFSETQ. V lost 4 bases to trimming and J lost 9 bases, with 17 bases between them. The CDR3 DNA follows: TGCGCCAGCAGCGACGACGGTGGGGGAGGTTCACCCCTCCACTTT. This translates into CASSDDGGGGSPLHF.

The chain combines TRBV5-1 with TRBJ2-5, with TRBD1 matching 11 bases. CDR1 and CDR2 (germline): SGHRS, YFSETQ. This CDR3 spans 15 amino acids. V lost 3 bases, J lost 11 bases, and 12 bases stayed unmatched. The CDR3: CASSSGDRGSQEQYF. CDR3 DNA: TGCGCCAGCAGCTCCGGGGACAGGGGGTCACAAGAGCAGTACTTC.

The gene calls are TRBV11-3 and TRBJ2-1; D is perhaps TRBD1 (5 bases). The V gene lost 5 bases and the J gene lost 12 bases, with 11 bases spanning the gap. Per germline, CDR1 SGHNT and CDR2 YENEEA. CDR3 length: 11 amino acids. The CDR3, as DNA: TGTGCCAGCAGCCAAGGGGCAGGGCAGTTCTTC. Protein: CASSQGAGQFF.

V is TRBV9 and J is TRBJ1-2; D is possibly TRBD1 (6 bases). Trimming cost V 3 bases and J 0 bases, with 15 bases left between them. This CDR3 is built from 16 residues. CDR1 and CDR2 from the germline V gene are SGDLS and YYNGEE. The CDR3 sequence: CASSALGGLTNYGYTF. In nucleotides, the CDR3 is TGTGCCAGCAGCGCCCTGGGGGGGCTGACTAACTATGGCTACACCTTC.

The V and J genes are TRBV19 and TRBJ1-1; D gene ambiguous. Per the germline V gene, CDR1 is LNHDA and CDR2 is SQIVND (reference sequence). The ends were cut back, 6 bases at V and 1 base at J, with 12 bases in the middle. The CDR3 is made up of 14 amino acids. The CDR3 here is CASRDGRGNTEAFF. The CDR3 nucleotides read TGTGCCAGTAGGGATGGACGGGGGAACACTGAAGCTTTCTTT.

Written as DNA, the CDR3 is TGTGCCAGTAGTAGACAGGGCGTGGGTTTCGGAGGCTACACCTTC. Its translation: CASSRQGVGFGGYTF. This rearrangement joins TRBV19 to TRBJ1-2, with TRBD1 matching over 7 bases. Unmatched junction bases numbered 13, after V lost 4 bases and J lost 8 bases. The germline V gene has CDR1 LNHDA and CDR2 SQIVND (reference sequence). The CDR3 contains 15 residues.

The CDR3 reads CASSFPSGDAFF. In DNA, the CDR3 is TGTGCCAGCAGCTTCCCGTCGGGGGACGCTTTCTTT. The chain joins TRBV7-9 to TRBJ1-1, with D possibly TRBD1 on 5 matching bases. The CDR3 covers 12 residues. Germline CDR1 and CDR2: SEHNR and FQNEAQ (reference sequence). Trimming stripped 3 bases from V and 11 bases from J, with 13 bases between.

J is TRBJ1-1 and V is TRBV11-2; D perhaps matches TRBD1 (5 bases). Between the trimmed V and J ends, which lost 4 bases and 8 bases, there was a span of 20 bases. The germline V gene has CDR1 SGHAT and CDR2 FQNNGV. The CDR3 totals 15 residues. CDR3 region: CASSSRKTRQREAFF. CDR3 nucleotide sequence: TGTGCCAGCAGCTCGCGGAAGACCCGACAGAGGGAAGCTTTCTTT.

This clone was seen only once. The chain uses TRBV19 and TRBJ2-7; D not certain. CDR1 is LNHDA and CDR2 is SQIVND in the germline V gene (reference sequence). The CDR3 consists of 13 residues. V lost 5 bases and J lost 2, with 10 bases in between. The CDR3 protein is CASSRSTAYEQYF. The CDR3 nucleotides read TGTGCCAGTAGTCGTAGTACCGCCTACGAGCAGTACTTC.

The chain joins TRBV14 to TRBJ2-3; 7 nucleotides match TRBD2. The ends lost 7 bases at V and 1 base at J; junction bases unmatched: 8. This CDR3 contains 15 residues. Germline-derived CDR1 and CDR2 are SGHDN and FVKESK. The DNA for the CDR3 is TGTGCCAGCACTAGGACTAGGTCGGGCACAGATACGCAGTATTTT. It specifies CASTRTRSGTDTQYF.

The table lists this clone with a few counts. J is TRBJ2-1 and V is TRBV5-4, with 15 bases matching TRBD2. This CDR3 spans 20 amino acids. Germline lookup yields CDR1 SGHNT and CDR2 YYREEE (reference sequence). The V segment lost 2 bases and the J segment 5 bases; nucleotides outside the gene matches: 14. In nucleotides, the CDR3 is TGTGCCAGCAGCTTCCGGACTAGCGGGAGGGCCGTTGAACTAAACAATGAGCAGTTCTTC. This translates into CASSFRTSGRAVELNNEQFF. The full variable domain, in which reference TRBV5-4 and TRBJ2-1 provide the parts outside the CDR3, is ETGVTQSPTHLIKTRGQQVTLRCSSQSGHNTVSWYQQALGQGPQFIFQYYREEENGRGNFPPRFSGLQFPNYSSELNVNALELDDSALYLCASSFRTSGRAVELNNEQFFGPGTRLTVL.

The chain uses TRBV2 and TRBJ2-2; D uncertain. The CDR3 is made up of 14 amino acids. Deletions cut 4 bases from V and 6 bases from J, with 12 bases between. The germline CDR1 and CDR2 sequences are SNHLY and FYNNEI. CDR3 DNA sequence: TGTGCCAGCAGTGCCGAGGTTGGCGCCGGGGAGCTGTTTTTT. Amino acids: CASSAEVGAGELFF.

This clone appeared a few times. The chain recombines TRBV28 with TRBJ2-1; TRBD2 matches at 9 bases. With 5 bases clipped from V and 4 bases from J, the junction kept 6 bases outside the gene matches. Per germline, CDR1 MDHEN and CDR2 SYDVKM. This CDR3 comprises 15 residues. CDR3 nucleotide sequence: TGTGCCAGCAGTGCCCTAGCGGGAACTTACAATGAGCAGTTCTTC. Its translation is CASSALAGTYNEQFF. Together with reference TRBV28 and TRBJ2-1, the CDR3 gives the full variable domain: DVKVTQSSRYLVKRTGEKVFLECVQDMDHENMFWYRQDPGLGLRLIYFSYDVKMKEKGDIPEGYSVSREKKERFSLILESASTNQTSMYLCASSALAGTYNEQFFGPGTRLTVL.

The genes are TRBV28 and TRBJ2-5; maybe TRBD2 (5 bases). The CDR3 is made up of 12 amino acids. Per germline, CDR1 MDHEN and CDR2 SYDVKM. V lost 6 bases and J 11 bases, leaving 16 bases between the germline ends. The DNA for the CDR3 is TGTGCCAGCAGCCTTGCGAGGGAGAGACAGTACTTC. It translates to CASSLARERQYF. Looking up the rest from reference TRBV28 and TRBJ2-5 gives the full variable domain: DVKVTQSSRYLVKRTGEKVFLECVQDMDHENMFWYRQDPGLGLRLIYFSYDVKMKEKGDIPEGYSVSREKKERFSLILESASTNQTSMYLCASSLARERQYFGPGTRLLVL.